These T cell receptor beta chains were read from a single sample in a study of shared clonotypes between healthy human individuals. Clones were sequenced by immunoSEQ multiplex PCR, and TCRdb holds only the in-frame ones, with some missing. The data show 2,500,000 or so clones, with 90% to 95% seen just once and roughly 0.13% held by the top ten. Sequenced material: naive CD4+ T cells sorted from blood. All receptors derive from a man aged 18 to 30 in good health. The CDR3 runs from the conserved cysteine through the conserved F or W. D genes are given only for firm matches. Expanded clones get a size class; other rows say once, few or many, or leave the size out.

TRBV29-1	.	.	TRBJ2-7	TGCAGCGTAACCCACGGGTCCGGGAAGACCTACGAGCAGTACTTC	CSVTHGSGKTYEQYF
TRBV30	.	.	TRBJ1-3	TGTGCCTGGAGACGCGACGAGGACTCTGGAAACACCATATATTTT	CAWRRDEDSGNTIYF
TRBV2	.	.	TRBJ2-7	TGTGCCAGCAGTCAAGTGGCACTCTACGAGCAGTACTTC	CASSQVALYEQYF
TRBV6-1	.	TRBD1	TRBJ2-7	TGTGCCGGCAGTGGGGGCGACAGGGGAAGGCAGTACTTC	CAGSGGDRGRQYF
TRBV5-4	.	.	TRBJ1-6	TGTGCCAGCAGCTTGGAGGGGAATCCTAATTCACCCCTCCACTTT	CASSLEGNPNSPLHF
TRBV7-9	.	.	TRBJ2-3	TGTGCCAGCAGCTTAACCAGTCCCCTGAGTCGGGATACGCAGTATTTT	CASSLTSPLSRDTQYF
TRBV5-4	.	TRBD2	TRBJ2-3	TGTGCCAGCAGCCCAGCGGGAGGGGATACGCAGTATTTT	CASSPAGGDTQYF
TRBV7-9	.	.	TRBJ1-1	TGTGCCAGCACCCTTAGGCAGAACACTGAAGCTTTCTTT	CASTLRQNTEAFF
TRBV7-3	.	.	TRBJ2-7	TGTGCCAGCAGCCCTGGGGGGAAAAGCTCCTACGAGCAGTACTTC	CASSPGGKSSYEQYF
TRBV15	.	TRBD1	TRBJ1-1	TGTGCCACCAGCAGAGAGTCGACAGGGAAGGGTACTGAAGCTTTCTTT	CATSRESTGKGTEAFF
TRBV28	.	TRBD2	TRBJ2-1	TGTGCCAGCAGTTTAGCGGGGGGGCCTCACAATGAGCAGTTCTTC	CASSLAGGPHNEQFF
TRBV19	.	.	TRBJ2-2	TGTGCCAGTAGTTTAGACTCCCGGGAGCTGTTTTTT	CASSLDSRELFF
TRBV6-5	few	.	TRBJ1-5	TGTGCCAGCAGTCCCGACGGGGGGCGCATTCAGCCCCAGCATTTT	CASSPDGGRIQPQHF
TRBV12-5	.	.	TRBJ1-2	TGTGCTAGTGGTTTAATAGGCTATGGCTACACCTTC	CASGLIGYGYTF
TRBV10-3	.	TRBD1	TRBJ1-1	TGTGCCATCAGCAGCAGGACAGGGAACACTGAAGCTTTCTTT	CAISSRTGNTEAFF
TRBV2	.	TRBD2	TRBJ2-1	TGTGCCAGCAGCGGTAGCGGGGGGGAAAGGGAGTTCTTC	CASSGSGGEREFF
TRBV4-3	.	.	TRBJ2-7	TGCGCCAGCAGCCAAGAGGGCGGGGTAGGCGAGCAGTACTTC	CASSQEGGVGEQYF
TRBV5-6	.	TRBD1	TRBJ1-1	TGTGCCAGCAGCCGACAGGGGACTAACACTGAAGCTTTCTTT	CASSRQGTNTEAFF
TRBV5-1	.	.	TRBJ1-2	TGCGCCAGCAGCTTCCGGGTGGAGGGCGGCGGCTACACCTTC	CASSFRVEGGGYTF
TRBV5-1	.	.	TRBJ2-1	TGCGCCAGCAGCTCCCCATCGTACAATGAGCAGTTCTTC	CASSSPSYNEQFF
TRBV4-3	.	TRBD2	TRBJ2-2	TGCGCCAGCAGCCGCTACAGCGGGGGAACCGGGGAGCTGTTTTTT	CASSRYSGGTGELFF
TRBV7-8	.	TRBD1	TRBJ1-1	TGTGCCAGCAGCTTGGACAGGGAAACTGAAGCTTTCTTT	CASSLDRETEAFF
TRBV19	.	.	TRBJ2-7	TGTGCCAGTAGTATCGGTCTAATCGGGCCCTACGAGCAGTACTTC	CASSIGLIGPYEQYF
TRBV5-1	.	TRBD1	TRBJ1-6	TGCGCCAGCAGCCGCGGACAGGTAGATAATTCACCCCTCCACTTT	CASSRGQVDNSPLHF
TRBV5-8	.	.	TRBJ1-2	TGTGCCAGCAGCCCGGCGGAGGGGAATTATGGCTACACCTTC	CASSPAEGNYGYTF
TRBV7-9	.	.	TRBJ1-6	TGTGCCAGCACCTCCTGGACGGATAATTCACCCCTCCACTTT	CASTSWTDNSPLHF
TRBV6-6	.	.	TRBJ1-5	TGTGCCAGCAGTTACTCTCAGGGGAATCAGCCCCAGCATTTT	CASSYSQGNQPQHF
TRBV10-3	.	TRBD1	TRBJ1-1	TGTGCCATCAGTGAGGGGCAGGGGGTGAGCACTGAAGCTTTCTTT	CAISEGQGVSTEAFF
TRBV19	.	.	TRBJ2-1	TGTGCCAGTAGTGGCAGGGTTTTGAATGAGCAGTTCTTC	CASSGRVLNEQFF
TRBV7-2	.	TRBD2	TRBJ2-7	TGTGCCAGCAGCTTAGTCGCTAGCGGGAGGGGCGGCGAGCAGTACTTC	CASSLVASGRGGEQYF
TRBV5-1	.	.	TRBJ1-4	TGCGCCAGCAGCCCGGGGGTCCCTAATGAAAAACTGTTTTTT	CASSPGVPNEKLFF
TRBV5-1	.	TRBD2	TRBJ2-7	TGCGCCAGCAGCTTAACGGGACTAGCGGCCAACGAGCAGTACTTC	CASSLTGLAANEQYF
TRBV5-1	.	.	TRBJ2-7	TGCGCCAGCAGCTTGTCGGGGGACTACGAGCAGTACTTC	CASSLSGDYEQYF
TRBV30	.	.	TRBJ1-4	TGTGCCTGGAGTGCCGGGCTTGTCCTGTTTTTT	CAWSAGLVLFF
TRBV9	.	TRBD1	TRBJ1-1	TGTGCCAGCAGCGCGAAACAGGGGGCGGTGAGCACTGAAGCTTTCTTT	CASSAKQGAVSTEAFF
TRBV4-1	.	TRBD1	TRBJ1-2	TGCGCCAGCAGCCAAGAGGCGACAGGGGTGAACTATGGCTACACCTTC	CASSQEATGVNYGYTF
TRBV7-9	.	.	TRBJ2-2	TGTGCCAGCAGCAAACCAGGGAACACCGGGGAGCTGTTTTTT	CASSKPGNTGELFF
TRBV7-9	.	.	TRBJ2-1	TGTGCCAGCAGCCGCGATCGGGGATACTACAATGAGCAGTTCTTC	CASSRDRGYYNEQFF
TRBV11-2	.	TRBD2	TRBJ2-7	TGTGCCAGCAGCTCCCTCTTCACTAGCGGGTCGGGCGAGCAGTACTTC	CASSSLFTSGSGEQYF
TRBV6-5	.	.	TRBJ2-3	TGTGCCAGCAGGAGCGGTAGGAAGAGTGGAGATACGCAGTATTTT	CASRSGRKSGDTQYF
TRBV19	.	.	TRBJ1-5	TGTGCCAGTAGCCCCATTTCCACGGGGCAGCCCCAGCATTTT	CASSPISTGQPQHF
TRBV5-1	.	TRBD2	TRBJ2-7	TGCGCCAGCAGCCCAGGACTAGCGGGAGGTTACGAGCAGTACTTC	CASSPGLAGGYEQYF